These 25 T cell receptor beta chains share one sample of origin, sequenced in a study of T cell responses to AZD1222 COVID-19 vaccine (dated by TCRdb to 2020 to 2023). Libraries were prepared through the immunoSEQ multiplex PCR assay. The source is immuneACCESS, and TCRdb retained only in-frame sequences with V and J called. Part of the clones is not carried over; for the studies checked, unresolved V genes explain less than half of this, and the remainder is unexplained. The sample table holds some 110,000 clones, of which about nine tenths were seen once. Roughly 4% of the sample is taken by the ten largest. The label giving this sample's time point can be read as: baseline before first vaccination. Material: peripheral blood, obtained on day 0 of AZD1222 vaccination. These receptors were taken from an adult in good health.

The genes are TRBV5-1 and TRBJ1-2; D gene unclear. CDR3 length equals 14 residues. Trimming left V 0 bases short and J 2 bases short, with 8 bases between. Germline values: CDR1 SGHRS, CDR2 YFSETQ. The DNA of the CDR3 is TGCGCCAGCAGCTTGGGTGCAGAGAACTATGGCTACACCTTC. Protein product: CASSLGAENYGYTF.

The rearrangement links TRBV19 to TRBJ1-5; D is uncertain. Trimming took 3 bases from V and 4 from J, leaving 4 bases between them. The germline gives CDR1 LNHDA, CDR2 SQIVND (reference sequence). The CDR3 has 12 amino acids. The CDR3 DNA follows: TGTGCCAGTAGTATCATAAATCAGCCCCAGCATTTT. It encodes CASSIINQPQHF.

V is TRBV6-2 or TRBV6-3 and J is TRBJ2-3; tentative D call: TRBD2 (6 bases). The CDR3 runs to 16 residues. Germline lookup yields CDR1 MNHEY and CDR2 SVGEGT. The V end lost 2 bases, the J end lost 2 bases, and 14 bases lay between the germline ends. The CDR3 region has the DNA TGTGCCAGCAGTTACGTAAGGCGGGACCTCACAGATACGCAGTATTTT. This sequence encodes CASSYVRRDLTDTQYF.

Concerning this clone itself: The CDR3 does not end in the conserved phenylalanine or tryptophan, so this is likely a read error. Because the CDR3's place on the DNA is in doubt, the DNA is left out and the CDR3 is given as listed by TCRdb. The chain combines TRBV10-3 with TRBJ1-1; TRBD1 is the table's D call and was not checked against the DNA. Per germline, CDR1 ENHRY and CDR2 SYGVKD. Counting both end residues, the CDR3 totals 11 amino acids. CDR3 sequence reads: CAIPLGQGLLC.

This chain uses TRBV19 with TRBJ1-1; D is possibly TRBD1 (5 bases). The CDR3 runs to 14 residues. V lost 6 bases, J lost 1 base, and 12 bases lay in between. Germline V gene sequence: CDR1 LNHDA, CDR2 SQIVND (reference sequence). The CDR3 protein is CASRRRQTNTEAFF. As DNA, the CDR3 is TGTGCCAGTAGACGAAGACAGACGAACACTGAAGCTTTCTTT. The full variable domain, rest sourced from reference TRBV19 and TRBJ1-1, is DGGITQSPKYLFRKEGQNVTLSCEQNLNHDAMYWYRQDPGQGLRLIYYSQIVNDFQKGDIAEGYSVSREKKESFPLTVTSAQKNPTAFYLCASRRRQTNTEAFFGQGTRLTVV.

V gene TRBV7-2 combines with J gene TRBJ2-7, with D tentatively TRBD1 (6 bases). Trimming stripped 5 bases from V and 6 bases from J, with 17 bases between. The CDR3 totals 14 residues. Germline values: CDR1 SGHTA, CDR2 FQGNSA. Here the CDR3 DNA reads TGTGCCAGCAGCCTCCGGGACACGGTTAGCGAGCAGTACTTC. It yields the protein CASSLRDTVSEQYF.

The CDR3 DNA reads TGTGCCAGCAGCTTACGGGAGACAGGGGGCAACACTGAAGCTTTCTTT. It is translated as CASSLRETGGNTEAFF. This chain joins TRBV7-9 and TRBJ1-1; 10 positions agree with TRBD1. With 2 bases clipped from V and 2 bases from J, the junction kept 5 bases outside the gene matches. There are 16 residues in the CDR3. The germline gives CDR1 SEHNR, CDR2 FQNEAQ (reference sequence).

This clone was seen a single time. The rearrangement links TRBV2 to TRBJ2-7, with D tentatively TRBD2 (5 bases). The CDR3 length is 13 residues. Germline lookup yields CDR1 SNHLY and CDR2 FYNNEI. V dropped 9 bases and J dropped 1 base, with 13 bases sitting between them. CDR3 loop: CARRTPRSYEQYF. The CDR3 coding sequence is TGTGCCAGACGGACTCCAAGATCCTACGAGCAGTACTTC.

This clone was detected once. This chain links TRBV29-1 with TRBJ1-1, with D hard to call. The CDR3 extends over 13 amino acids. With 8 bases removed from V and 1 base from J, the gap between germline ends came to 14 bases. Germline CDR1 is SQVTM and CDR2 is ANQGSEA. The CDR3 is CSSLRPGNTEAFF. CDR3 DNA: TGCAGCTCCCTTCGACCTGGGAACACTGAAGCTTTCTTT.

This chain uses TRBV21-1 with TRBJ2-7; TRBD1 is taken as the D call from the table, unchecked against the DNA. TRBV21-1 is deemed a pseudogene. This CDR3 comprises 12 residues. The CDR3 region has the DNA TGTGCCAGGTCCAGAACAGCCTACGAGCAGTACTTC. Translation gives CARSRTAYEQYF.

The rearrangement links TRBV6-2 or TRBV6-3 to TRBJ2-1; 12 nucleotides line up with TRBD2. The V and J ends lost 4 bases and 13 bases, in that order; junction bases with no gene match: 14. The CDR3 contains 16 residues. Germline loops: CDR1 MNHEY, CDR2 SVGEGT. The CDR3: CASSSPSGTSGRRQFF. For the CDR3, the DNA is TGTGCCAGCAGTTCCCCTTCCGGGACTAGCGGGCGCCGTCAGTTCTTC.

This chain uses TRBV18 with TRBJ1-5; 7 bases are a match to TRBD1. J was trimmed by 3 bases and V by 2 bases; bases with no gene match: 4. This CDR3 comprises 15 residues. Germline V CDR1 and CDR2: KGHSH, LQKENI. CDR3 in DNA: TGTGCCAGCTCACCAATCGGGACAGTCAATCAGCCCCAGCATTTT. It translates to CASSPIGTVNQPQHF. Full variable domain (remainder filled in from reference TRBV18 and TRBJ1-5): NAGVMQNPRHLVRRRGQEARLRCSPMKGHSHVYWYRQLPEEGLKFMVYLQKENIIDESGMPKERFSAEFPKEGPSILRIQQVVRGDSAAYFCASSPIGTVNQPQHFGDGTRLSIL.

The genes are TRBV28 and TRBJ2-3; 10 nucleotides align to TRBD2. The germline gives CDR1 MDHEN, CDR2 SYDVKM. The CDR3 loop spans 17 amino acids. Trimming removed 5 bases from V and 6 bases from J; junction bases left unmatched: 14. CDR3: CASSPLSSGRPGDTQYF. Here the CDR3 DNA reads TGTGCCAGCAGTCCCCTGAGTAGCGGGAGGCCAGGGGATACGCAGTATTTT. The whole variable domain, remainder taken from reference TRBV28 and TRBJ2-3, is DVKVTQSSRYLVKRTGEKVFLECVQDMDHENMFWYRQDPGLGLRLIYFSYDVKMKEKGDIPEGYSVSREKKERFSLILESASTNQTSMYLCASSPLSSGRPGDTQYFGPGTRLTVL.

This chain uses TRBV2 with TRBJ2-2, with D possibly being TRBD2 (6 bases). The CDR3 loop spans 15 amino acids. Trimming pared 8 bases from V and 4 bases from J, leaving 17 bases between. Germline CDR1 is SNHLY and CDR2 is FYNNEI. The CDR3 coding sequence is TGTGCCAGCCGTCCCGGGGCTAGCGTCACCGGGGAGCTGTTTTTT. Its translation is CASRPGASVTGELFF.

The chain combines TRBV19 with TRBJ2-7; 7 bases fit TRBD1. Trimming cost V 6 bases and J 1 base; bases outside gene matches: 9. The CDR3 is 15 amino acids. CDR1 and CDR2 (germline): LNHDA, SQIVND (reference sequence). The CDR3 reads CASRIRDSPSYEQYF. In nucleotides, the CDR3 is TGTGCCAGTAGGATCCGGGACAGTCCTTCCTACGAGCAGTACTTC.

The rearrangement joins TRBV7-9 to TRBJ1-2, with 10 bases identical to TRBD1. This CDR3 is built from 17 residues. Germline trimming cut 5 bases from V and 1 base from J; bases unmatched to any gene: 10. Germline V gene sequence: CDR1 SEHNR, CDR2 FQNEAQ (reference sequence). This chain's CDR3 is CASSRTMDRGDNYGYTF. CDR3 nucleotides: TGTGCCAGCAGCCGCACAATGGACAGGGGGGATAACTATGGCTACACCTTC.

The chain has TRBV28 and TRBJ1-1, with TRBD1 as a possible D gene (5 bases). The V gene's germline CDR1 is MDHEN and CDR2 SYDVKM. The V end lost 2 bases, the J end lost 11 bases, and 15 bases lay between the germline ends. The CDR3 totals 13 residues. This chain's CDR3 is CASSLNRGAGAFF. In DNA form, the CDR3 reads TGTGCCAGCAGTTTAAATCGAGGGGCGGGTGCTTTCTTT.

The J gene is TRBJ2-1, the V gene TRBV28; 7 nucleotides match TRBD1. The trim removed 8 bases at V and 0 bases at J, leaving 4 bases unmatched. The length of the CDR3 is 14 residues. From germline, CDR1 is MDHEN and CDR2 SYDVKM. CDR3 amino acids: CASRDRASYNEQFF. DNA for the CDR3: TGTGCCAGCCGCGACAGGGCCTCCTACAATGAGCAGTTCTTC.

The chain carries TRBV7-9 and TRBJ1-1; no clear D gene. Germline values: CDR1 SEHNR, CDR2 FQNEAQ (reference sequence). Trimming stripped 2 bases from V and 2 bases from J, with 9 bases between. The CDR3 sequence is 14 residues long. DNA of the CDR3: TGTGCCAGCAGCTTATACACTGCAAACACTGAAGCTTTCTTT. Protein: CASSLYTANTEAFF.

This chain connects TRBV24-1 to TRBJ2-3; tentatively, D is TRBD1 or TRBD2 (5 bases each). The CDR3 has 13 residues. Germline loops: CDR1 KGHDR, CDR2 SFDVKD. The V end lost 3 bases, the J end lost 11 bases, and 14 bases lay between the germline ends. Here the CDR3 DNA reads TGTGCCACCAGTGATCCCAGCGGTAGGGGGCAGTATTTT. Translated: CATSDPSGRGQYF.

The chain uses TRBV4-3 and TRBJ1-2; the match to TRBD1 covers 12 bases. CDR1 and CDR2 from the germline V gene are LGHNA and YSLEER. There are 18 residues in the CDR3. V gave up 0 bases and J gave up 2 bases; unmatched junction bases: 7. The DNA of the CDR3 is TGCGCCAGCAGCCAAGACCTCTCCGGGACAGGGGGCAACTATGGCTACACCTTC. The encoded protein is CASSQDLSGTGGNYGYTF.

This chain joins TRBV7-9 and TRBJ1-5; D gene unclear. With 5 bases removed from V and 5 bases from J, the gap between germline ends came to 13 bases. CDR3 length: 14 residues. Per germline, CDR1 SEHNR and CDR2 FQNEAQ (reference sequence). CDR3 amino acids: CASSPVKPDQPQHF. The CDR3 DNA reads TGTGCCAGCAGCCCCGTGAAGCCCGATCAGCCCCAGCATTTT.

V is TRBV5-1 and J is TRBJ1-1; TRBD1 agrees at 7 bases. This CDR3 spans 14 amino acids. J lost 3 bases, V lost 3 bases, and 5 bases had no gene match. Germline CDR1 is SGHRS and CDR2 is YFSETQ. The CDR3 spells CASSSQGRDTEAFF. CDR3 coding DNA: TGCGCCAGCAGCTCACAGGGGCGGGACACTGAAGCTTTCTTT.

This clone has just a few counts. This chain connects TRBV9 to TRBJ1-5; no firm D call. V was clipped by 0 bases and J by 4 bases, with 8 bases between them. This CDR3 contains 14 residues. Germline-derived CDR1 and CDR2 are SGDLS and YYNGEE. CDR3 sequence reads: CASSVERGNQPQHF. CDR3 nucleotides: TGTGCCAGCAGCGTAGAGCGCGGGAATCAGCCCCAGCATTTT.

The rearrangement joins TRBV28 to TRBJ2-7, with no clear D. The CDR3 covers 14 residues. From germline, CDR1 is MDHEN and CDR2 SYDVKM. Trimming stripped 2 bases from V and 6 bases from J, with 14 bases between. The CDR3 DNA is TGTGCCAGCAGTTTAGGGGTCTTGGAAGGCGAGCAGTACTTC. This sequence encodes CASSLGVLEGEQYF.